These 23 T cell receptor beta chains were all obtained from the same sample, sequenced in a study of shared clonotypes between healthy human individuals. The table came from immunoSEQ multiplex PCR; TCRdb's copy has only in-frame clones and leaves some out. The sample gives some 1,400,000 clones, around 97% of which show up once; over 1% is in the top ten. The sample was naive CD4+ T cells sorted from blood. Subset specified: CD45RA+ positively selected. Receptors originate from a man younger than 45 in good health.

The V gene is TRBV2, the J gene TRBJ1-3; D gene unclear. Germline V gene lookup returns CDR1 SNHLY and CDR2 FYNNEI. The CDR3 runs 14 residues. V lost 3 bases, J lost 3 bases, and 9 bases lay in between. CDR3 region: CASSEGVFGNTIYF. The CDR3, as DNA: TGTGCCAGCAGTGAGGGTGTTTTTGGAAACACCATATATTTT.

This sequence joins TRBV9 and TRBJ2-3; 10 bases line up with TRBD2. CDR3 length equals 17 residues. Germline loops: CDR1 SGDLS, CDR2 YYNGEE. The V segment lost 0 bases and the J segment 2 bases; nucleotides outside the gene matches: 6. The CDR3 protein is CASSVERAGGPTDTQYF. The CDR3 region has the DNA TGTGCCAGCAGCGTAGAGCGAGCGGGAGGGCCCACAGATACGCAGTATTTT.

The V gene is TRBV23-1, the J gene TRBJ2-2; 9 bases are shared with TRBD1. TRBV23-1 counts as an open reading frame of uncertain function. J was trimmed by 6 bases and V by 8 bases; bases with no gene match: 16. The CDR3 covers 17 residues. DNA of the CDR3: TGCGCCAGCGGTATACAGACAGGGGGTGCTAAGGCCGGGGAGCTGTTTTTT. Its protein product is CASGIQTGGAKAGELFF.

The chain recombines TRBV7-2 with TRBJ1-5; D is undetermined. CDR3 length: 16 residues. The ends were cut back, 1 base at V and 2 bases at J, with 12 bases in the middle. Germline V gene sequence: CDR1 SGHTA, CDR2 FQGNSA. Here the CDR3 reads CASSLVGRNGNQPQHF. The CDR3 DNA reads as TGTGCCAGCAGCTTAGTCGGTCGAAACGGCAATCAGCCCCAGCATTTT.

The CDR3 DNA sequence: TGTGCCAAGGGACTAGCGGGAGTCTCGCAGTATTTT. The encoded protein is CAKGLAGVSQYF. V is TRBV2 and J is TRBJ2-3; 14 nucleotides match TRBD2. The CDR3 loop spans 12 amino acids. J lost 10 bases, V lost 10 bases, and 4 bases had no gene match. Per the germline V gene, CDR1 is SNHLY and CDR2 is FYNNEI.

The chain uses TRBV6-5 and TRBJ2-2; D might be TRBD1 or TRBD2, each matching 5 bases. The CDR3 spans 14 residues. Per germline, CDR1 MNHEY and CDR2 SVGAGI. V lost 5 bases, J lost 6 bases, and 13 bases lay in between. CDR3 region: CASSRRGDAGELFF. CDR3 nucleotides: TGTGCCAGCAGTAGGAGAGGGGACGCCGGGGAGCTGTTTTTT.

The chain employs TRBV28 and TRBJ2-5; D remains ambiguous. V was pared by 1 base and J by 5 bases, with 11 bases between. Germline-derived CDR1 and CDR2 are MDHEN and SYDVKM. The CDR3 is 14 residues long. CDR3 DNA sequence: TGTGCCAGCAGTTTATTCGGTAATGCGGAGACCCAGTACTTC. Encoded protein: CASSLFGNAETQYF.

CDR3 nucleotides: TGTGCCAGCAGCTCCGGGACCTCTTACCTTCAGTATTTT. It encodes CASSSGTSYLQYF. The chain links TRBV5-6 to TRBJ2-3, with D possibly being TRBD1 or TRBD2 (5 bases each). The CDR3 contains 13 residues. CDR1 is SGHDT and CDR2 is YYEEEE in the germline V gene. Between the trimmed V and J ends, which lost 3 bases and 12 bases, there was a span of 17 bases. Supplemented by reference TRBV5-6 and TRBJ2-3, the full variable domain reads DAGVTQSPTHLIKTRGQQVTLRCSPKSGHDTVSWYQQALGQGPQFIFQYYEEEERQRGNFPDRFSGHQFPNYSSELNVNALLLGDSALYLCASSSGTSYLQYFGPGTRLTVL.

The chain carries TRBV5-4 and TRBJ1-2; 10 bases fit TRBD1. Germline CDR1 reads SGHNT; CDR2 reads YYREEE (reference sequence). The CDR3 consists of 15 residues. Trimming at V came to 4 bases and at J to 4 bases, leaving 7 bases not matched to a gene. The CDR3 reads CASSPAGTGVYGYTF. CDR3 sequence (DNA): TGTGCCAGCAGCCCCGCCGGGACAGGGGTCTATGGCTACACCTTC.

The genes are TRBV15 and TRBJ2-1, with 9 bases matching TRBD1. The germline gives CDR1 LNHNV, CDR2 YYDKDF (reference sequence). This CDR3 is 15 amino acids long. V lost 5 bases and J lost 5; bases outside the gene matches: 7. The CDR3 loop is CATSRPGQGDNEQFF. The CDR3 DNA follows: TGTGCCACCAGCCGTCCGGGACAGGGTGACAATGAGCAGTTCTTC.

This rearrangement joins TRBV28 to TRBJ2-7; perhaps TRBD2 as D (5 bases). Germline-derived CDR1 and CDR2 are MDHEN and SYDVKM. CDR3 size: 15 residues. Trimming pared 3 bases from V and 3 bases from J, leaving 15 bases between. DNA for the CDR3: TGTGCCAGCAGTTTCCCTGGGAGCCGGAACTACGAGCAGTACTTC. Amino acids: CASSFPGSRNYEQYF. The complete variable domain, with remaining parts taken from reference TRBV28 and TRBJ2-7, reads DVKVTQSSRYLVKRTGEKVFLECVQDMDHENMFWYRQDPGLGLRLIYFSYDVKMKEKGDIPEGYSVSREKKERFSLILESASTNQTSMYLCASSFPGSRNYEQYFGPGTRLTVT.

The rearrangement joins TRBV28 to TRBJ1-3; D gene uncertain. Germline assignment: CDR1 MDHEN and CDR2 SYDVKM. This CDR3 region has 13 residues. Between the trimmed V and J ends, which lost 8 bases and 0 bases, there was a span of 8 bases. CDR3 region: CASQSASGNTIYF. CDR3 DNA sequence: TGTGCCAGCCAGAGCGCCTCTGGAAACACCATATATTTT.

CDR3 residues: CASSLVAGTYEQYF. The CDR3 region has the DNA TGTGCCAGCAGCTTAGTAGCGGGTACCTACGAGCAGTACTTC. The chain links TRBV7-9 to TRBJ2-7, with TRBD2 matching 7 bases. Germline-derived CDR1 and CDR2 are SEHNR and FQNEAQ (reference sequence). The V and J ends lost 1 base and 2 bases, in that order; junction bases with no gene match: 2. This CDR3 region has 14 residues.

This chain links TRBV4-1 with TRBJ2-4; possible D gene TRBD1, 6 bases. The CDR3 extends over 17 amino acids. V gave up 1 base and J gave up 3 bases, with 16 bases separating them. Germline loops: CDR1 MGHRA, CDR2 YSYEKL. CDR3 sequence: CASSQVGGQQFKNIQYF. In DNA form, the CDR3 reads TGCGCCAGCAGCCAAGTTGGCGGACAGCAGTTCAAAAACATTCAGTACTTC.

The genes are TRBV25-1 and TRBJ1-4; the D gene is possibly TRBD1 (5 bases). Trimming took off 3 bases at V and 8 bases at J, with 19 bases between the two ends. Germline lookup yields CDR1 MGHDK and CDR2 SYGVNS. There are 16 residues in the CDR3. DNA of the CDR3: TGTGCCAGCAGTGACCACTCAGGCACCCCAGGGGAAAAACTGTTTTTT. This encodes CASSDHSGTPGEKLFF.

This clone was picked up one time. The V and J genes are TRBV29-1 and TRBJ2-5; a weak D match, TRBD2 (6 bases). The ends were cut back, 5 bases at V and 5 bases at J, with 12 bases in the middle. Looked up from germline, CDR1 is SQVTM and CDR2 is ANQGSEA. CDR3 length equals 12 residues. The CDR3 DNA reads TGCAGCGTTCTTCCGGCGGGGGAGACCCAGTACTTC. Amino acids: CSVLPAGETQYF.

Of note for this clone: This specimen includes other DNA sequences encoding the same CDR3. J is TRBJ2-3 and V is TRBV9; weak D call: TRBD2 (5 bases). The length of the CDR3 is 15 residues. Germline CDR1 SGDLS, CDR2 YYNGEE. The V end was cut by 0 bases, the J end by 1 base, with 9 bases between. Written as DNA, the CDR3 is TGTGCCAGCAGCGTAGAGGTGCGGGGCACAGATACGCAGTATTTT. Translating gives CASSVEVRGTDTQYF. The whole variable domain, remainder taken from reference TRBV9 and TRBJ2-3, is DSGVTQTPKHLITATGQRVTLRCSPRSGDLSVYWYQQSLDQGLQFLIQYYNGEERAKGNILERFSAQQFPDLHSELNLSSLELGDSALYFCASSVEVRGTDTQYFGPGTRLTVL.

The chain joins TRBV5-6 to TRBJ2-7, with 7 nucleotides matching TRBD1. The CDR3 has 14 residues. The germline CDR1 and CDR2 sequences are SGHDT and YYEEEE. V trimming: 0 bases; J trimming: 2 bases; junction bases outside the gene matches: 2. CDR3 DNA: TGTGCCAGCAGCTTGGCGGGACAGCCCTACGAGCAGTACTTC. This codes for CASSLAGQPYEQYF.

The V call is TRBV11-3, the J call TRBJ2-1; 11 nucleotides match TRBD2. V lost 5 bases to trimming and J lost 8 bases; unmatched junction nucleotides: 8. Germline V gene sequence: CDR1 SGHNT, CDR2 YENEEA. The CDR3 covers 15 residues. The CDR3 loop is CASSRSGRAPDEQFF. The CDR3 DNA sequence: TGTGCCAGCAGCCGTAGCGGGAGGGCCCCCGATGAGCAGTTCTTC.

The chain carries TRBV7-9 and TRBJ2-7; possible D gene TRBD2, 6 bases. Trimming removed 5 bases at V and 2 bases at J, with 13 bases between. There are 14 residues in the CDR3. The V gene's germline CDR1 is SEHNR and CDR2 FQNEAQ (reference sequence). In DNA, the CDR3 is TGTGCCAGCAGCCCACGGGGGTTTACCTACGAGCAGTACTTC. The encoded protein is CASSPRGFTYEQYF.

The CDR3 region has the DNA TGTGCCAGCAGTCCCCGGGAGGGCTCTAACTATGGCTACACCTTC. Encoded protein: CASSPREGSNYGYTF. The V call is TRBV27, the J call TRBJ1-2; D gene ambiguous. The CDR3 extends over 15 amino acids. CDR1 is MNHEY, CDR2 SMNVEV, per germline (reference sequence). Deletions cut 5 bases from V and 0 bases from J, with 13 bases between.

The V gene is TRBV6-5, the J gene TRBJ1-6; a weak D match, TRBD1 (5 bases). The V end was cut by 7 bases, the J end by 7 bases, with 17 bases between. The CDR3 sequence is 15 residues long. Germline CDR1 and CDR2: MNHEY and SVGAGI. CDR3 in DNA: TGTGCCAGCAATGGGGCAGCGAGAGGGAATTCACCCCTCCACTTT. Translating it yields CASNGAARGNSPLHF.

This chain links TRBV9 with TRBJ1-2; TRBD1 matches 11 bases. The CDR3 has 15 amino acids. The V gene's germline CDR1 is SGDLS and CDR2 YYNGEE. Unmatched junction bases numbered 3, after V lost 3 bases and J lost 2 bases. The DNA of the CDR3 is TGTGCCAGCAGCGACCGGGACAGGGGGAACTATGGCTACACCTTC. This encodes CASSDRDRGNYGYTF. Combining the CDR3 with reference TRBV9 and TRBJ1-2 gives the whole variable domain DSGVTQTPKHLITATGQRVTLRCSPRSGDLSVYWYQQSLDQGLQFLIQYYNGEERAKGNILERFSAQQFPDLHSELNLSSLELGDSALYFCASSDRDRGNYGYTFGSGTRLTVV.